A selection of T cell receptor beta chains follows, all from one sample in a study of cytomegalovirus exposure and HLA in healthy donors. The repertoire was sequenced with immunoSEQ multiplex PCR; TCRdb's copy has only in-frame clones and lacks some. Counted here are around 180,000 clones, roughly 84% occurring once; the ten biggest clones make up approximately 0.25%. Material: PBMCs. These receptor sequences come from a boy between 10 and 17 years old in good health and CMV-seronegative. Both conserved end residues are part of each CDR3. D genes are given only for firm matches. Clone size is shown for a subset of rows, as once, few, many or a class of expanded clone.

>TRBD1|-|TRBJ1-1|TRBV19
CASIGTGLNTEAFF
TGTGCCAGTATAGGGACAGGGCTGAACACTGAAGCTTTCTTT
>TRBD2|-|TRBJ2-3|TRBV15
CATSRGGVGRTDTQYF
TGTGCCACCAGCAGGGGAGGGGTGGGCCGCACAGATACGCAGTATTTT
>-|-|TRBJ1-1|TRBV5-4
CASRYTGSNTEAFF
TGTGCCAGCAGGTACACAGGTTCGAACACTGAAGCTTTCTTT
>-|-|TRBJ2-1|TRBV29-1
CSVGPPFF
TGCAGCGTTGGGCCTCCGTTCTTC
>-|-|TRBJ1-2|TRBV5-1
CASSLGGENYGYTF
TGCGCCAGCAGCTTGGGCGGCGAAAACTATGGCTACACCTTC
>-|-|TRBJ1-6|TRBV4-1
CASSLKQGFSPLHF
TGCGCCAGCAGCCTGAAACAGGGTTTCTCACCCCTCCACTTT
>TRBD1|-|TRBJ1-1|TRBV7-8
CASSLAATGLGTEAFF
TGTGCCAGCAGCTTAGCGGCGACAGGGCTTGGCACTGAAGCTTTCTTT
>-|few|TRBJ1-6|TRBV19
CASRMETTNSPLHF
TGTGCCAGTAGGATGGAGACTACCAATTCACCCCTCCACTTT
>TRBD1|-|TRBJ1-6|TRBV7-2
CASTNPRGAYSPLHF
TGTGCCAGCACCAACCCCAGGGGGGCTTATTCACCCCTCCACTTT
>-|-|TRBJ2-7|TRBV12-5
CASGLVHQRASGEQYF
TGTGCTAGTGGTTTGGTACATCAGCGGGCCTCCGGGGAGCAGTACTTC
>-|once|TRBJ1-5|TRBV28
CASRETGSNQPQHF
TGTGCCAGCAGGGAGACGGGGAGCAATCAGCCCCAGCATTTT
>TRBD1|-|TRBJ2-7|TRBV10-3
CASSPGQPYEQYF
TGTGCCTCAAGCCCGGGACAGCCCTACGAGCAGTACTTC
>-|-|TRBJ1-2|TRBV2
CASSVAGNYGYTF
TGTGCCAGCAGTGTGGCAGGGAACTATGGCTACACCTTC
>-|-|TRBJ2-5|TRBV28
CASWRAQETQYF
TGTGCCAGCTGGAGGGCACAAGAGACCCAGTACTTC
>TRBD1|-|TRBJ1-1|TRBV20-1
CSPAPGQGASF
TGCAGTCCTGCACCGGGACAGGGGGCTTCCTTT
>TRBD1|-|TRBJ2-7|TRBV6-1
CASSETNYRDRKTYEQYF
TGTGCCAGCAGTGAGACGAATTACCGGGACAGGAAAACCTACGAGCAGTACTTC
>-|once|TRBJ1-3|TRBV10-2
CASSDRGSGNTIYF
TGCGCCAGCAGTGACAGGGGCTCTGGAAACACCATATATTTT
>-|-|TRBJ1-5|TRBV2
CASSDVYSYQPQHF
TGTGCCAGCAGCGATGTCTACAGTTATCAGCCCCAGCATTTT
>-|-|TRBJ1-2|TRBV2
CASSETRGYGYTF
TGTGCCAGCAGTGAAACAAGGGGATATGGCTACACCTTC
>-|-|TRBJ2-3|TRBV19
CASSITGATDTQYF
TGTGCCAGTAGTATAACGGGAGCAACCGATACGCAGTATTTT
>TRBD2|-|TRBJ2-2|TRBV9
CASSGYSGLAGGTPGELFF
TGTGCCAGCAGCGGATACTCGGGACTAGCGGGGGGGACCCCCGGGGAGCTGTTTTTT
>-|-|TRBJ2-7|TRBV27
CASSLWFRGRLPYEQYF
TGTGCCAGCAGCCTTTGGTTTAGGGGGAGACTCCCCTACGAGCAGTACTTC
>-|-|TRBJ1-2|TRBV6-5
CASGQSIANYGYTF
TGTGCCAGCGGACAGTCGATTGCTAACTATGGCTACACCTTC
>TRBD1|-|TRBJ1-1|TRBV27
CASRGTGAGGTEAFF
TGTGCCAGCAGGGGGACAGGGGCGGGGGGGACTGAAGCTTTCTTT
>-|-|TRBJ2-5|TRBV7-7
CASSLATTGQETQYF
TGTGCTAGCAGCTTAGCTACTACAGGGCAAGAGACCCAGTACTTC
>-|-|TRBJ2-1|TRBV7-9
CASSPSLGVNEQFF
TGTGCCAGCAGCCCCTCATTAGGGGTCAATGAGCAGTTCTTC
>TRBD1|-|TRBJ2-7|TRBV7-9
CASSSLDRERFYEQYF
TGTGCCAGCAGCTCACTCGACAGGGAGAGATTCTACGAGCAGTACTTC
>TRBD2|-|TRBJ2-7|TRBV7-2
CASSSRASGRLRYEQYF
TGTGCCAGCAGTTCCCGGGCTAGCGGGAGGCTCAGGTACGAGCAGTACTTC
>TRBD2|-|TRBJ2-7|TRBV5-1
CASGLAGPYEQYF
TGCGCCAGCGGATTAGCGGGTCCCTACGAGCAGTACTTC
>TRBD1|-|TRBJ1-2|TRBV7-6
CASTLLPGQTTSTNYGYTF
TGTGCCAGCACCCTCCTACCGGGACAGACTACGTCAACTAACTATGGCTACACCTTC
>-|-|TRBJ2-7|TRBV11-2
CASSVTGSSYEQYF
TGTGCCAGCAGCGTTACAGGCAGCTCCTACGAGCAGTACTTC
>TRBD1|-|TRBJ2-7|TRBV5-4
CASSTGTAPEQYF
TGTGCCAGCAGCACCGGGACAGCCCCCGAGCAGTACTTC
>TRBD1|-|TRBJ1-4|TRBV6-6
CASSPYPGQARELFF
TGTGCCAGCAGTCCCTATCCCGGACAGGCTAGAGAACTGTTTTTT
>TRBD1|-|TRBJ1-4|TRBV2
CASFSPGQGGTNEKLFF
TGTGCCAGCTTTTCCCCGGGACAGGGGGGGACTAATGAAAAACTGTTTTTT
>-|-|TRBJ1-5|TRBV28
CASRKTLRDQPQHF
TGTGCCAGCCGGAAGACGCTGAGGGATCAGCCCCAGCATTTT
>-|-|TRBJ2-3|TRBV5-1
CASSLGGSRVTDTQYF
TGCGCCAGCAGCTTGGGGGGCAGTAGGGTTACAGATACGCAGTATTTT
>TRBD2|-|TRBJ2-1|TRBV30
CAWNAGLAGLNEQFF
TGTGCCTGGAATGCCGGACTAGCGGGGCTCAATGAGCAGTTCTTC
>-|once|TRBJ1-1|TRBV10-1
CASSDYTNTEAFF
TGCGCCAGCAGTGATTACACGAACACTGAAGCTTTCTTT
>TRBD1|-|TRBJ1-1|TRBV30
CAWKRDRGTEAFF
TGTGCCTGGAAACGGGACAGGGGAACTGAAGCTTTCTTT
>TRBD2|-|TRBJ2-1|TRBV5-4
CASSPPETGLAFNEQFF
TGTGCCAGCAGCCCCCCGGAAACGGGACTAGCATTCAATGAGCAGTTCTTC
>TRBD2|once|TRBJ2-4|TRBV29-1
CSVRGGTIAKNIQYF
TGCAGCGTACGGGGAGGGACTATAGCCAAAAACATTCAGTACTTC
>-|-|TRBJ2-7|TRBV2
CASSGWAVQSYEQYF
TGTGCCAGCAGTGGCTGGGCAGTACAATCCTACGAGCAGTACTTC
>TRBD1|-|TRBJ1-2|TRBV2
CASSKNGQGFNYGYTF
TGTGCCAGCAGTAAGAACGGACAGGGTTTTAACTATGGCTACACCTTC
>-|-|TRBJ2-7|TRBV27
CASSLLATTGSKYEQYF
TGTGCCAGCAGTTTATTGGCCACTACGGGATCCAAATACGAGCAGTACTTC
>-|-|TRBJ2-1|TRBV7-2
CASSPFRDEQFF
TGTGCCAGCAGCCCATTCCGGGATGAGCAGTTCTTC
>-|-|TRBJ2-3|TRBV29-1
CSVRGTNTDTQYF
TGCAGCGTTCGAGGCACCAACACAGATACGCAGTATTTT
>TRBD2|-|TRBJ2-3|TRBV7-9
CASSLAERLADTQYF
TGTGCCAGCAGCTTAGCAGAGAGACTAGCGGATACGCAGTATTTT
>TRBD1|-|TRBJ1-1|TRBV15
CATRPGQGRSTEAFF
TGTGCCACTAGACCGGGACAGGGCCGGTCTACTGAAGCTTTCTTT
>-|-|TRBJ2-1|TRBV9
CASSVSQLSNNEQFF
TGTGCCAGCAGCGTATCCCAGCTTAGCAACAATGAGCAGTTCTTC
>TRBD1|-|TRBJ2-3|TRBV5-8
CASSLSRTGNTDTQYF
TGTGCCAGCAGCTTGTCACGGACAGGGAACACAGATACGCAGTATTTT